This entry lists 7 T cell receptor beta chains sequenced from one sample in a study of tissue T cells after allogeneic stem cell transplantation. Time point noted: mouse harvest day 7 after allogeneic transplant. Each mouse received 10^7 T-cell-depleted marrow cells plus 10^6 splenic CD5+ T cells by tail vein. Clones were sequenced by immunoSEQ multiplex PCR, and TCRdb holds only the in-frame ones, with some missing. The sample includes 7,500 to 8,500 clones, more than 35% seen only once; the top ten take roughly 8.4%. Sequencing input: gut tissue. These TCRs come from a female BALB/c mouse given C57BL/6 T cells with graft-versus-host disease after an allogeneic hematopoietic cell transplant.

With regard to this clone: The genes are named according to mouse. The missing CDR3 end, 1 residue past where the read stops, is filled in from the germline J gene. The rearrangement links TRBV3 to TRBJ2-2, with 7 bases fitting TRBD1. V was pared by 6 bases and J by 1 base, with 2 bases of the junction left unmatched. This CDR3 is built from 14 residues. Germline CDR1 is SNHLY and CDR2 is FYNGKV (reference sequence). CDR3 region: CASRRQGNTGQLYF. The sequenced part of the CDR3 DNA is TGTGCCAGCAGAAGACAGGGAAACACCGGGCAGCTCTAC.

As regards this clone: The gene names given are mouse names. The CDR3 DNA, read in part, is TGTGCCAGCGTGACTGAGGTAAACACCGGGCAGCTCTAC. Protein product: CASVTEVNTGQLY. The whole CDR3 is CASVTEVNTGQLYF. The V gene is TRBV26, the J gene TRBJ2-2; D may be TRBD2 (5 bases). Read sequence stops 1 residue before the CDR3 end, and the germline J gene provides the missing end. Trimming pared 8 bases from V and 1 base from J, leaving 11 bases between. The CDR3 runs 14 residues. CDR1 and CDR2 (germline): KGHPV, FQNQEV (reference sequence).

This clone appeared a few times. Gene names and germline match the mouse. The CDR3 end is not reached by the read, which stops 1 residue before it; the germline J gene fills it in. The V and J genes are TRBV26 and TRBJ2-1; 10 bases line up with TRBD1. Germline V gives CDR1 KGHPV, CDR2 FQNQEV (reference sequence). V lost 4 bases, J lost 3 bases, and 0 bases stayed unmatched. The CDR3 extends over 14 amino acids. The sequenced part of the CDR3 DNA is TGTGCCAGCAGTCGGACAGGGGGCTATGCTGAGCAGTTC. This gives the protein CASSRTGGYAEQF. In full, the CDR3 reads CASSRTGGYAEQFF.

Worth noting for this clone: Gene names and germline match the mouse. Sequencing ends 1 residue short of the CDR3 end; the germline J gene provides the rest. The rearrangement joins TRBV12-2 to TRBJ2-5; 9 bases are a match to TRBD1. The germline gives CDR1 SGHLS, CDR2 HYDKME. The CDR3 has 14 residues. V gave up 2 bases and J gave up 3 bases; unmatched junction bases: 2. CDR3: CASSPGTGQDTQYF. The CDR3 bases that were read are TGTGCCAGCTCTCCCGGGACAGGGCAAGACACCCAGTAC. Filled out from reference TRBV12-2 and TRBJ2-5, the complete variable domain reads NSGVVQSPRYIIKGKGERSILKCIPISGHLSVAWYQQTQGQELKFFIQHYDKMERDKGNLPSRFSVQQFDDYHSEMNMSALELEDSAVYFCASSPGTGQDTQYFGPGTRLLVL.

Concerning this clone itself: Genes and germline come from the mouse. The observed sequence ends 1 residue before the CDR3 terminus, with the missing tail filled in from the germline J gene. The V and J genes are TRBV26 and TRBJ2-2; 7 bases match TRBD2. This CDR3 is built from 16 residues. Germline-derived CDR1 and CDR2 are KGHPV and FQNQEV (reference sequence). J lost 0 bases, V lost 0 bases, and 1 base had no gene match. The CDR3 loop is CASSLSGGANTGQLYF. Partial CDR3 DNA: TGTGCCAGCAGTCTGTCGGGGGGGGCAAACACCGGGCAGCTCTAC.

Note on this clone: An end of the junction does not agree with germline; a read error may underlie this. These gene names are mouse names. The CDR3 end falls 1 residue outside the read, so it is completed with the germline J gene. The J gene is TRBJ2-4, the V gene TRBV13-2, with D perhaps matching TRBD2 (7 bases). CDR1 is NNHNN and CDR2 is SYGAGS in the germline V gene (reference sequence). This CDR3 has 13 residues. CDR3 sequence: CVSGEGGRGTLYF. Partial CDR3 DNA: TGTGTCAGCGGTGAAGGGGGGCGGGGCACCTTGTAC.

To note about this clone: Mouse names are used for the genes. The read ends 1 residue early relative to the CDR3; the germline J gene fills the gap. The chain is built from TRBV19 and TRBJ2-5; TRBD2 aligns across 10 bases. V lost 5 bases, J lost 6 bases, and 3 bases stayed unmatched. CDR1 FNHDT and CDR2 SITEND come from the germline V gene (reference sequence). The CDR3 extends over 13 amino acids. CDR3 DNA, as far as it was read: TGTGCCAGCAGAGACTGGGGGGAGGACACCCAGTAC. Protein: CASRDWGEDTQY. The full CDR3 protein is CASRDWGEDTQYF.